This paragraph covers one T cell receptor beta chain sequence. Original handling: Amplification of reference gene primers provided the estimated nucleated cell counts. The method was immunoSEQ multiplex PCR; TCRdb's version includes in-frame clones alone and lacks a portion of them. V and J calls and clone size are those listed in that table; D and trimming were worked out from the DNA. The sample has roughly 250,000 clones; 88% are singletons. These data belong to a study of blood T cell repertoires in COVID-19. In germline, CDR1 is KGHSH, CDR2 LQKENI. The CDR3 length is 13 residues. V was shortened by 3 bases and J by 3 bases, with 7 bases between the two germline ends.

The clonotype was recovered from a man aged 60-69 years who had recovered from COVID-19. The gene calls are TRBV18 and TRBJ2-3; D gene ambiguous. What was sequenced was peripheral blood. CDR3 nucleotide sequence: TGTGCCAGCTCACCGACTTTGACAGATACGCAGTATTTT. It is translated as CASSPTLTDTQYF.